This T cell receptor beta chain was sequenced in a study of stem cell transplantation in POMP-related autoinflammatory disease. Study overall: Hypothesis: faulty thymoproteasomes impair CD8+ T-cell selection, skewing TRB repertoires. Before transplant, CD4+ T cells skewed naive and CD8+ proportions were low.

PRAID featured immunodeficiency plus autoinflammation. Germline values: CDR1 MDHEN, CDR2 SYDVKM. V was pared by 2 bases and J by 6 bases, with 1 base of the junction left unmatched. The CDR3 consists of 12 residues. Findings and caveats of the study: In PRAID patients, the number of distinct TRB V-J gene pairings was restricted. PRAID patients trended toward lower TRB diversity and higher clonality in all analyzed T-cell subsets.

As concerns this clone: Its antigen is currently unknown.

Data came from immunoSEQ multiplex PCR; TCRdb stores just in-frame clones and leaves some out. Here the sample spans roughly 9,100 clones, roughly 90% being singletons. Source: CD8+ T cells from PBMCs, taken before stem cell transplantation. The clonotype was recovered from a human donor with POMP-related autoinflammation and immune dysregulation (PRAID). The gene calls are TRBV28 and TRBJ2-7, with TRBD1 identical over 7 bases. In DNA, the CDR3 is TGTGCCAGCAGTTTAGGGGACAGCGAGCAGTACTTC. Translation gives CASSLGDSEQYF.